The clone carrying this T cell receptor beta chain was seen repeatedly, ten times or more. This sample is drawn from a study of T-cell reconstitution after alpha-beta-depleted transplantation in children. Unique molecular identifiers were incorporated during preparation of the TCRbeta library. TCRdb called the PCR reads again in MiXCR, with one record for every CDR3 protein. This table holds 260,000 or so distinct CDR3 sequences, around 12% found once. The CDR3 is made up of 16 amino acids. The germline CDR1 and CDR2 sequences are SGHTA and FQGNSA. With 0 bases clipped from V and 6 bases from J, the junction kept 7 bases outside the gene matches.

Sequences were derived from PBMCs from the stem cell graft donor, sampled from the stem cell graft. The chain has TRBV7-2 and TRBJ2-3, with 9 bases lining up with TRBD2. The TCR was taken from a human donor who donated a stem cell graft to a child with acute lymphoblastic leukemia. CDR3 residues: CASSLARGRAEDTQYF. The CDR3 DNA reads as TGTGCCAGCAGCTTAGCCCGCGGGAGGGCCGAGGATACGCAGTATTTT.